Presented here are 24 T cell receptor beta chains from one specimen sequenced in a study of CD8 T cells in Susac syndrome (dated by TCRdb to the late 2010s). The library was obtained by the immunoSEQ multiplex PCR assay. RNA was extracted using the RNeasy kit, and roughly 0.45 to 1 microgram was reverse transcribed with random hexamers. TCRdb trimmed the raw reads at Q25, called clones with MiXCR and kept productive beta chains. All rows with the same CDR3 protein become a single entry with the most common DNA and genes. The sample table shows approximately 200,000 distinct CDR3 sequences, and 90% to 96% are seen once. Clones ranked in the top ten supply about 0.093% of the sample. The sequencing input was CD4+ T cells from PBMCs. All receptors come from a human donor with multiple sclerosis.

V is TRBV5-1 and J is TRBJ2-1; tentatively, D is TRBD1 (6 bases). Germline V lookup: CDR1 SGHRS, CDR2 YFSETQ. The length of the CDR3 is 13 residues. The ends were cut back, 4 bases at V and 2 bases at J, with 7 bases in the middle. The CDR3 is CASSRGTYNEQFF. For the CDR3, the DNA is TGCGCCAGCAGCAGGGGGACCTACAATGAGCAGTTCTTC.

The V gene is TRBV20-1, the J gene TRBJ2-3; 8 bases map to TRBD1. V gave up 3 bases and J gave up 6 bases; unmatched junction bases: 8. This CDR3 is built from 14 residues. Germline assignment: CDR1 DFQATT and CDR2 SNEGSKA (reference sequence). CDR3 nucleotide sequence: TGCAGTGCTAGCAGGGGGCAGTTGTCGGATACGCAGTATTTT. Its protein product is CSASRGQLSDTQYF.

The chain combines TRBV29-1 with TRBJ1-1; unclear D gene. V lost 1 base and J lost 1, with 13 bases in between. CDR1 and CDR2 from the germline V gene are SQVTM and ANQGSEA. The CDR3 has 15 amino acids. CDR3 protein: CSVEGVAVWNTEAFF. For the CDR3, the DNA is TGCAGCGTTGAAGGGGTAGCGGTATGGAACACTGAAGCTTTCTTT.

The chain combines TRBV4-1 with TRBJ2-1, with 10 bases that match TRBD1. The germline V gene has CDR1 MGHRA and CDR2 YSYEKL. The trim removed 0 bases at V and 1 base at J, leaving 3 bases unmatched. This CDR3 region has 17 residues. The CDR3 DNA follows: TGCGCCAGCAGCCAAGATATGGGACAGGGGTCCTACAATGAGCAGTTCTTC. Residues: CASSQDMGQGSYNEQFF.

CDR3: CASSFSWDRGEDQPQHF. CDR3 DNA sequence: TGTGCCAGCAGTTTCTCCTGGGACAGGGGAGAGGATCAGCCCCAGCATTTT. V is TRBV12-3 or TRBV12-4 and J is TRBJ1-5; 10 nucleotides match TRBD1. This CDR3 region has 17 residues. Trimming cost V 3 bases and J 5 bases; bases outside gene matches: 10.

This chain uses TRBV7-3 with TRBJ2-3; D remains unclear. V was shortened by 1 base and J by 2 bases, with 10 bases between the two germline ends. This CDR3 is 15 amino acids long. Germline V gene lookup returns CDR1 SGHTA and CDR2 FQGTGA. Here the CDR3 reads CASSLKAGHTDTQYF. CDR3 DNA: TGTGCCAGCAGCTTAAAGGCAGGTCACACAGATACGCAGTATTTT.

The V gene is TRBV7-9, the J gene TRBJ1-6, with D perhaps TRBD1 (5 bases). Trimming stripped 8 bases from V and 10 bases from J, with 15 bases between. The germline gives CDR1 SEHNR, CDR2 FQNEAQ (reference sequence). The length of the CDR3 is 13 residues. This CDR3 is CASVRGDQSPLHF. CDR3 sequence (DNA): TGTGCCAGCGTCCGAGGGGATCAGTCACCCCTCCACTTT.

The genes are TRBV3-1 and TRBJ2-1, with 9 bases matching TRBD2. The V segment lost 4 bases and the J segment 8 bases; nucleotides outside the gene matches: 6. Germline loops: CDR1 LGHDT, CDR2 YNNKEL (reference sequence). The length of the CDR3 is 14 residues. Written as DNA, the CDR3 is TGTGCCAGCAGCCCATTAGCGGGGGAGGATGAGCAGTTCTTC. Translated: CASSPLAGEDEQFF.

The chain combines TRBV12-3 or TRBV12-4 with TRBJ1-2; D not resolved. This CDR3 is 13 amino acids long. Between the trimmed V and J ends, which lost 5 bases and 4 bases, there was a span of 11 bases. CDR3 DNA: TGTGCCAGCAGTGGCCGGGGAGTCTATGGCTACACCTTC. Residues: CASSGRGVYGYTF.

Here the CDR3 reads CSASPGGPNTVLYGYTF. CDR3 nucleotides: TGCAGTGCTTCCCCCGGGGGGCCTAATACCGTGTTGTATGGCTACACCTTC. The chain carries TRBV20-1 and TRBJ1-2; TRBD1 is a possible D gene (6 bases). The V end was cut by 5 bases, the J end by 5 bases, with 27 bases between. CDR1 is DFQATT and CDR2 is SNEGSKA in the germline V gene (reference sequence). The CDR3 spans 17 residues.

The V gene is TRBV7-9, the J gene TRBJ2-5, with D possibly being TRBD2 (6 bases). Germline assignment: CDR1 SEHNR and CDR2 FQNEAQ (reference sequence). The CDR3 is 15 residues long. The V and J ends lost 1 base and 2 bases respectively, with 11 bases between them. The CDR3 reads CASSLGDLMQETQYF. Here the CDR3 DNA reads TGTGCCAGCAGCTTAGGGGACTTAATGCAAGAGACCCAGTACTTC. Combining the CDR3 with reference TRBV7-9 and TRBJ2-5 gives the whole variable domain DTGVSQNPRHKITKRGQNVTFRCDPISEHNRLYWYRQTLGQGPEFLTYFQNEAQLEKSRLLSDRFSAERPKGSFSTLEIQRTEQGDSAMYLCASSLGDLMQETQYFGPGTRLLVL.

This sequence joins TRBV28 and TRBJ1-1; no firm D call. Trimming cost V 6 bases and J 9 bases, with 17 bases left between them. Germline CDR1 MDHEN, CDR2 SYDVKM. The CDR3 loop spans 13 amino acids. CDR3 DNA: TGTGCCAGCAGACCCCTAGGGCAGAGGAAAGCTTTCTTT. Translating it yields CASRPLGQRKAFF. The whole variable domain, filled in from reference TRBV28 and TRBJ1-1, reads DVKVTQSSRYLVKRTGEKVFLECVQDMDHENMFWYRQDPGLGLRLIYFSYDVKMKEKGDIPEGYSVSREKKERFSLILESASTNQTSMYLCASRPLGQRKAFFGQGTRLTVV.

The chain carries TRBV30 and TRBJ1-6; 9 bases match TRBD1. V dropped 3 bases and J dropped 6; count of bases not matched to a gene: 0. The germline gives CDR1 GTSNPN, CDR2 SVGIG (reference sequence). This CDR3 contains 13 residues. The DNA for the CDR3 is TGTGCCTGGAGGGACAGGGGTAATTCACCCCTCCACTTT. Translated, it gives CAWRDRGNSPLHF.

The chain joins TRBV20-1 to TRBJ1-1; D remains unclear. Trimming removed 6 bases at V and 8 bases at J, with 19 bases between. Germline V gene sequence: CDR1 DFQATT, CDR2 SNEGSKA (reference sequence). The CDR3 has 13 amino acids. The CDR3 DNA follows: TGCAGTGCAAAAAATGCGGGAAGGGAAGAAGCTTTCTTT. Protein product: CSAKNAGREEAFF.

The rearrangement uses TRBV3-1 and TRBJ2-1; TRBD1 agrees at 7 bases. From germline, CDR1 is LGHDT and CDR2 YNNKEL (reference sequence). The CDR3 covers 15 residues. The J segment lost 10 bases and the V segment lost 2 bases, leaving 11 bases of the junction unmatched. Here the CDR3 reads CASSQLPGGIGEQFF. The CDR3 DNA is TGTGCCAGCAGCCAATTACCAGGGGGTATCGGAGAGCAGTTCTTC.

The chain employs TRBV7-9 and TRBJ2-2, with D perhaps matching TRBD1 (6 bases). The length of the CDR3 is 15 residues. Trimming removed 1 base at V and 5 bases at J, with 11 bases between. In germline, CDR1 is SEHNR, CDR2 FQNEAQ (reference sequence). The CDR3 nucleotides read TGTGCCAGCAGCTTAGACCCAACAGGGACCGGGGAGCTGTTTTTT. This codes for CASSLDPTGTGELFF.

This chain links TRBV5-1 with TRBJ1-1; D perhaps matches TRBD1 (5 bases). The germline V gene encodes CDR1 SGHRS and CDR2 YFSETQ. With 0 bases removed from V and 1 base from J, the gap between germline ends came to 13 bases. The CDR3 is made up of 16 amino acids. CDR3 DNA: TGCGCCAGCAGCTTGGCTGGAGGGGTCGCGAACACTGAAGCTTTCTTT. Its translation is CASSLAGGVANTEAFF.

This rearrangement joins TRBV30 to TRBJ1-3; D possibly corresponds to TRBD1 (6 bases). In germline, CDR1 is GTSNPN, CDR2 SVGIG (reference sequence). The V end was cut by 8 bases, the J end by 5 bases, with 16 bases between. The CDR3 has 13 residues. CDR3 sequence (DNA): TGTGCCATCCTGGTACAGGGAAGAAACACCATATATTTT. Translation: CAILVQGRNTIYF.

This chain uses TRBV18 with TRBJ2-3; 9 bases line up with TRBD1. V lost 6 bases and J lost 4; bases outside the gene matches: 11. From germline, CDR1 is KGHSH and CDR2 LQKENI. This CDR3 is 16 amino acids long. The CDR3 DNA reads as TGTGCCAGCTCGTACATGACCGGGACAGGGTCAGATACGCAGTATTTT. This codes for CASSYMTGTGSDTQYF.

The chain couples TRBV20-1 to TRBJ1-6; D gene uncertain. In germline, CDR1 is DFQATT, CDR2 SNEGSKA (reference sequence). V lost 3 bases, J lost 11 bases, and 20 bases lay in between. The CDR3 is made up of 15 amino acids. The CDR3 nucleotides read TGCAGTGCTAGTACCCGCCCCGACGTTTCGACACCCCTCCACTTT. This encodes CSASTRPDVSTPLHF.

V is TRBV30 and J is TRBJ2-2; 9 bases agree with TRBD1. Germline-derived CDR1 and CDR2 are GTSNPN and SVGIG (reference sequence). The junction had 5 bases not matched to a gene; V was cut back by 7 bases and J by 2 bases. CDR3 length: 14 residues. The CDR3 protein is CASPGQGNTGELFF. CDR3 nucleotide sequence: TGTGCCTCGCCGGGACAGGGTAACACCGGGGAGCTGTTTTTT.

The chain combines TRBV30 with TRBJ1-2; TRBD1 matches at 7 bases. This CDR3 contains 14 residues. J lost 6 bases, V lost 4 bases, and 11 bases had no gene match. Germline CDR1 reads GTSNPN; CDR2 reads SVGIG (reference sequence). Written as DNA, the CDR3 is TGTGCCTGGACGAAAACAGGGACAGATAATGGCTACACCTTC. Translated: CAWTKTGTDNGYTF.

The chain joins TRBV11-1 to TRBJ1-2; D unclear. Germline V gene sequence: CDR1 SGHAT, CDR2 FQDESV (reference sequence). This CDR3 spans 22 amino acids. Trimming removed 8 bases at V and 4 bases at J, with 41 bases between. CDR3: CASCCPNGRKSTYSTAGYGYTF. CDR3 DNA: TGTGCCAGCTGTTGTCCCAATGGACGCAAGTCCACCTATAGCACCGCGGGCTATGGCTACACCTTC.

V and J are TRBV5-1 and TRBJ1-1; no firm D call. The CDR3 has 14 amino acids. Germline V gene data show CDR1 as SGHRS and CDR2 as YFSETQ. The ends were cut back, 4 bases at V and 0 bases at J, with 10 bases in the middle. CDR3 sequence (DNA): TGCGCCAGCAGCCTCAATCGGTTGAACACTGAAGCTTTCTTT. As protein: CASSLNRLNTEAFF.